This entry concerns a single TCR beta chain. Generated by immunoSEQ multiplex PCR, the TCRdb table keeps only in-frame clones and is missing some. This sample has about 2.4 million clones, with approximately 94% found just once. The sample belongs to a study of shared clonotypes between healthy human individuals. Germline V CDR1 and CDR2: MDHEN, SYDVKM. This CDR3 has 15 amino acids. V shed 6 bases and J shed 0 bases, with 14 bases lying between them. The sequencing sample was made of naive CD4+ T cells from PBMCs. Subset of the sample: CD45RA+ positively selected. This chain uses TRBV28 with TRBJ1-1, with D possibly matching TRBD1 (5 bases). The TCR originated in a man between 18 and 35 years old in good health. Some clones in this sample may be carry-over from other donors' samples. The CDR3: CASRGTVEMNTEAFF. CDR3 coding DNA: TGTGCCAGCAGGGGGACCGTTGAAATGAACACTGAAGCTTTCTTT.